A selection of T cell receptor beta chains follows, all from one sample in a study of naive CD8 T cells in extremely preterm neonates. Profiled with immunoSEQ multiplex PCR; TCRdb holds only in-frame clones, not every one. The sample lists about 7,000 clones, 98% occurring once. Sequencing was carried out using naive CD8+ T cells from blood. These receptors were obtained from a human donor in good health. Each CDR3 is given with its conserved first and last residue. The D gene is left open where the match is weak. Some rows mark clone size as missing; the rest say once, few, many or name a class of expanded clone.

clone size	V gene	D gene	J gene	CDR3 DNA	CDR3 protein
.	TRBV9	.	TRBJ2-1	TGTGCCAGCAGCGTAGACGGGGACTACAATGAGCAGTTCTTC	CASSVDGDYNEQFF
.	TRBV7-3	.	TRBJ1-1	TGTGCCAGCAGCTTAACGCGGGGTAACAACACTGAAGCTTTCTTT	CASSLTRGNNTEAFF
.	TRBV13	.	TRBJ1-1	TGTGCCAGCAGTAAATCGAACACTGAAGCTTTCTTT	CASSKSNTEAFF
.	TRBV28	TRBD2	TRBJ2-3	TGTGCCAGCCTTAGGAGCGGGGGCTACACAGATACGCAGTATTTT	CASLRSGGYTDTQYF
.	TRBV27	TRBD2	TRBJ2-3	TGTGCCAGCAGTCTGGGGACTAGCGGATTCACAGATACGCAGTATTTT	CASSLGTSGFTDTQYF
.	TRBV4-3	.	TRBJ1-6	TGCGCCAGCAGCCCAGATGGGGGCGGGGGGTCACCCCTCCACTTT	CASSPDGGGGSPLHF
.	TRBV28	.	TRBJ1-2	TGTGCCAGCAGTTTCCGAGGGAACTATGGCTACACCTTC	CASSFRGNYGYTF
.	TRBV13	TRBD1	TRBJ1-3	TGTGCCAGCAGCTCGGGACAGGGAGTACACACCATATATTTT	CASSSGQGVHTIYF
.	TRBV9	.	TRBJ1-6	TGTGCCAGCACACGGGGAAATAATTCACCCCTCCACTTT	CASTRGNNSPLHF
.	TRBV9	TRBD1	TRBJ2-2	TGTGCCAGCAGCGTTAAGGCAGGGGGGAACACCGGGGAGCTGTTTTTT	CASSVKAGGNTGELFF
.	TRBV27	TRBD1	TRBJ1-2	TGTGCCTCCACGGGACAGAATAACTATGGCTACACCTTC	CASTGQNNYGYTF
once	TRBV9	TRBD2	TRBJ2-7	TGTGCCAGCAGCGTAGTAGCGGGGGCCTCCTACGAGCAGTACTTC	CASSVVAGASYEQYF
.	TRBV6-1	TRBD1	TRBJ2-7	TGTGCCAGCAACCGGGACAGCTCCTACGAGCAGTACTTC	CASNRDSSYEQYF
.	TRBV4-1	TRBD2	TRBJ2-3	TGCGCCAGCAGCCGCCCTCGGGACTACTCCACAGATACGCAGTATTTT	CASSRPRDYSTDTQYF
.	TRBV29-1	TRBD1	TRBJ2-7	TGCAGCGTGACGGCCGGGACAGGGAGCTCCTACGAGCAGTACTTC	CSVTAGTGSSYEQYF
.	TRBV30	TRBD1	TRBJ2-2	TGTGCCTGGAGTCCGACAGGGTTGGCCGGGGAGCTGTTTTTT	CAWSPTGLAGELFF
.	TRBV7-8	TRBD2	TRBJ2-3	TGTGCCAGCAGCTCGAAGGGGACTAGCGGGGGGGTCTATGATACGCAGTATTTT	CASSSKGTSGGVYDTQYF
.	TRBV28	TRBD1	TRBJ2-7	TGTGCCAGCAGCACTGACCGGGACAGTGCCTACGAGCAGTACTTC	CASSTDRDSAYEQYF
.	TRBV7-6	.	TRBJ1-1	TGTGCCAGCAGCTTAGAGGCAGGATGGAACACTGAAGCTTTCTTT	CASSLEAGWNTEAFF
.	TRBV13	TRBD2	TRBJ2-7	TGTGCCAGCAGCGAAAACCTAGCGGGGCCCCTCGAGCAGTACTTC	CASSENLAGPLEQYF
.	TRBV2	TRBD2	TRBJ2-7	TGTGCCAGCAAGGGCAGGGAGGGCGAGCAGTACTTC	CASKGREGEQYF
.	TRBV7-9	TRBD1	TRBJ1-2	TGTGCCAGCAGCTTATGGGCTAGACAGGGTCCCGATGGCTACACCTTC	CASSLWARQGPDGYTF